This T cell receptor beta chain stems from a study of cytomegalovirus exposure and HLA in healthy donors. Study information: The same platform was used for the 120 validation repertoires and the approximately 700 first-cohort repertoires, a later analysis reported. General study results and limits: According to a later analysis, TCR clusters from the first cohort tended to co-occur in the 120 or so validation repertoires.

It was the approximately 120-subject validation cohort, separate from the approximately 700-subject first cohort, to which the donors belonged. This table comes from immunoSEQ multiplex PCR, and its TCRdb copy is limited to in-frame clones, with some not included. The sample has tens of thousands of clones, approximately 96% seen once. This clone was found once. Its antigen is not known. V gave up 6 bases and J gave up 0 bases, with 20 bases separating them. This CDR3 contains 18 residues. CDR1 and CDR2 (germline): KGHSH, LQKENI. This receptor was identified in a man aged 18 to 29 in good health and CMV-seronegative. The sample comprised PBMCs. The chain couples TRBV18 to TRBJ1-4; TRBD1 is a possible D gene (6 bases). The CDR3 is CASSQLPGQLATNEKLFF. CDR3 DNA sequence: TGTGCCAGCTCCCAACTACCCGGACAGCTTGCAACTAATGAAAAACTGTTTTTT.